Each of the 5 T cell receptor beta chains below was sequenced from the same sample in a study of blood T cell repertoires in COVID-19. Here immunoSEQ multiplex PCR was the method, and the copy in TCRdb shows in-frame clones only, minus some. This sample yields roughly 100,000 clones, of which roughly 79% are seen a single time; over 8.5% belongs to the top ten. Material: peripheral blood. These receptors were obtained from a woman in her 70s with acute or convalescent COVID-19.

This chain connects TRBV5-1 to TRBJ2-3; D might be TRBD2 (5 bases). V lost 0 bases, J lost 4 bases, and 9 bases lay in between. The germline CDR1 and CDR2 sequences are SGHRS and YFSETQ. CDR3 length equals 14 residues. Written as DNA, the CDR3 is TGCGCCAGCAGCTTGGGGGTCGGGGCAGATACGCAGTATTTT. Protein sequence: CASSLGVGADTQYF.

This chain connects TRBV6-6 to TRBJ1-2; TRBD1 aligns across 11 bases. V gave up 8 bases and J gave up 2 bases; unmatched junction bases: 4. Germline CDR1 is MNHNY and CDR2 is SVGAGI (reference sequence). The CDR3 extends over 14 amino acids. This chain's CDR3 is CASRGQGANYGYTF. The CDR3 DNA reads TGTGCCAGCCGAGGACAGGGGGCAAACTATGGCTACACCTTC.

The chain recombines TRBV18 with TRBJ2-2, with D possibly TRBD1 on 5 matching bases. This CDR3 has 15 amino acids. The V end lost 3 bases, the J end lost 0 bases, and 8 bases lay between the germline ends. Germline V gives CDR1 KGHSH, CDR2 LQKENI. The CDR3 region has the DNA TGTGCCAGCTCACCGGGCAGGGCGAACACCGGGGAGCTGTTTTTT. Its protein is CASSPGRANTGELFF.

This chain uses TRBV12-3 or TRBV12-4 with TRBJ1-3, with D possibly being TRBD1 (6 bases). With 7 bases removed from V and 4 bases from J, the gap between germline ends came to 11 bases. This CDR3 region has 13 residues. CDR3 DNA sequence: TGTGCCAGCAACACAGGGACGGGAAACACCATATATTTT. Translating it yields CASNTGTGNTIYF.

This clone was observed a single time. The rearrangement joins TRBV7-9 to TRBJ1-1, with a possible D match to TRBD1 (5 bases). The CDR3 has 14 amino acids. The ends were cut back, 3 bases at V and 1 base at J, with 9 bases in the middle. CDR1 and CDR2 from the germline V gene are SEHNR and FQNEAQ (reference sequence). CDR3 region: CASSLTTENTEAFF. CDR3 sequence (DNA): TGTGCCAGCAGCTTGACGACAGAGAACACTGAAGCTTTCTTT.